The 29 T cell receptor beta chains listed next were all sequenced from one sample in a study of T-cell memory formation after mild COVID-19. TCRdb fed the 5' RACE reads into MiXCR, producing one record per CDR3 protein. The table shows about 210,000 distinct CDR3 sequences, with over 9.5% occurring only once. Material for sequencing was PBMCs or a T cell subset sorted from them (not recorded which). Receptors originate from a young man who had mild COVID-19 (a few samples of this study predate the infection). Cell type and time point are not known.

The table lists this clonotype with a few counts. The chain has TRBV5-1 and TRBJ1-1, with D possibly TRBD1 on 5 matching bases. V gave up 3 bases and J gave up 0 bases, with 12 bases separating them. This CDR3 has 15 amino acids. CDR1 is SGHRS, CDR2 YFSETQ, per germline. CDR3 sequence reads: CASSSTTDMNTEAFF. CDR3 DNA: TGCGCCAGCAGCTCAACGACAGATATGAACACTGAAGCTTTCTTT.

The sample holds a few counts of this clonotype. The CDR3 sequence is CASSQGEADTQYF. The CDR3 DNA reads as TGTGCCAGCAGCCAAGGGGAGGCAGATACGCAGTATTTT. This chain uses TRBV3-1 with TRBJ2-3; D may be TRBD2 (6 bases). The CDR3 loop spans 13 amino acids. V was cut by 1 base and J by 4 bases, with 6 bases left in between. Looked up from germline, CDR1 is LGHDT and CDR2 is YNNKEL (reference sequence).

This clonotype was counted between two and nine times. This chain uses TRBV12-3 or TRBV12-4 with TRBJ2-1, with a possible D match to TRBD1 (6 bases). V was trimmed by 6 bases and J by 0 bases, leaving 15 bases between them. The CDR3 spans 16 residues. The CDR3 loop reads CASRSGTLSSYNEQFF. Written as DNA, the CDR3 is TGTGCCAGCAGGTCCGGGACACTGAGCTCCTACAATGAGCAGTTCTTC.

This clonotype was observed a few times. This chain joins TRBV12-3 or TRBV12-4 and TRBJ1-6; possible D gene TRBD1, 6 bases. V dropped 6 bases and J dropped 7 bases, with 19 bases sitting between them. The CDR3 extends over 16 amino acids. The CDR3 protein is CASRRLGDRMNSPLHF. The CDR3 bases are TGTGCCAGCAGGCGCCTAGGCGACAGGATGAATTCACCCCTCCACTTT.

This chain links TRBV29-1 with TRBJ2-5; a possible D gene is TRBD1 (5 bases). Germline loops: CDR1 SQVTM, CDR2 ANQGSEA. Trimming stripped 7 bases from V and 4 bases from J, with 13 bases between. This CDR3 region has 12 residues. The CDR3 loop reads CSDRQITETQYF. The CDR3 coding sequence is TGCAGCGACCGACAGATAACAGAGACCCAGTACTTC.

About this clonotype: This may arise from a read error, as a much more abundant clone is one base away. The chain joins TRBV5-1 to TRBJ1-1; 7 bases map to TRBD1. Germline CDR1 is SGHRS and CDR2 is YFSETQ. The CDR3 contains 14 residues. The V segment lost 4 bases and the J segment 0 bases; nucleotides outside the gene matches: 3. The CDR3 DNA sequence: TGCGCCAGCAGCCGGGACAGCATGAACACTGAAGCTTTCTTT. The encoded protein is CASSRDSMNTEAFF.

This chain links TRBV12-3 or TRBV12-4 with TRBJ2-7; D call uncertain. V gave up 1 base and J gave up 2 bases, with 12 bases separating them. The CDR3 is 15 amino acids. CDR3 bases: TGTGCCAGCAGTTTAGGGTCCGGACCCGCCTACGAGCAGTACTTC. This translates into CASSLGSGPAYEQYF.

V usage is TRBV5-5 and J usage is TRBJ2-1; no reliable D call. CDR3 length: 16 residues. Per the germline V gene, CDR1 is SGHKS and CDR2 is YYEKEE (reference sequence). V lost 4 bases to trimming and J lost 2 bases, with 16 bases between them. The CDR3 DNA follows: TGTGCCAGCAGCGATTCAAAGGGCTTCACCTACAATGAGCAGTTCTTC. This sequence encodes CASSDSKGFTYNEQFF.

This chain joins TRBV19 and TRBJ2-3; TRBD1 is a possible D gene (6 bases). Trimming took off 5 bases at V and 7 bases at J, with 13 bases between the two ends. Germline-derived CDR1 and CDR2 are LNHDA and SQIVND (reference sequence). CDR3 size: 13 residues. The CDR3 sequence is CASSGTKINTQYF. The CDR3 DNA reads TGTGCCAGTAGTGGGACAAAGATTAATACGCAGTATTTT.

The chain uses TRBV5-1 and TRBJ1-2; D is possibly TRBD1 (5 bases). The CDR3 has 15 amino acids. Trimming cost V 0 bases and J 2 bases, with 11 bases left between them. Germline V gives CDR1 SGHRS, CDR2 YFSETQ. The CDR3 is CASSLVADTNYGYTF. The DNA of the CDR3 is TGCGCCAGCAGCTTGGTAGCGGACACGAACTATGGCTACACCTTC.

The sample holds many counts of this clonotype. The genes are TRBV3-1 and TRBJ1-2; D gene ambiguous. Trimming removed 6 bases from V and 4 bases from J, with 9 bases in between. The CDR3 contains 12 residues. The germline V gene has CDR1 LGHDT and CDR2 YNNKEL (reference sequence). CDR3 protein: CASSLGIYGYTF. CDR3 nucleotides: TGTGCCAGCAGTCTGGGGATCTATGGCTACACCTTC. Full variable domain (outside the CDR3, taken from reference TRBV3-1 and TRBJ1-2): DTAVSQTPKYLVTQMGNDKSIKCEQNLGHDTMYWYKQDSKKFLKIMFSYNNKELIINETVPNRFSPKSPDKAHLNLHINSLELGDSAVYFCASSLGIYGYTFGSGTRLTVV.

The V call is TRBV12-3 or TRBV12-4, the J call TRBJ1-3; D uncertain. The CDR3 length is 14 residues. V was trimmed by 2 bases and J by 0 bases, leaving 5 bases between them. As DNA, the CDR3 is TGTGCCAGCAGTTTACGACACTCTGGAAACACCATATATTTT. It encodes CASSLRHSGNTIYF.

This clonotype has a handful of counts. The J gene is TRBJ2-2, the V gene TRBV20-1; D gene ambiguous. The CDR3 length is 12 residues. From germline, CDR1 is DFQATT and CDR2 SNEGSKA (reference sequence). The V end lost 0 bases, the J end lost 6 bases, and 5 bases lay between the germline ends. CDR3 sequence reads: CSARDQAGELFF. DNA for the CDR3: TGCAGTGCTAGAGATCAAGCCGGGGAGCTGTTTTTT.

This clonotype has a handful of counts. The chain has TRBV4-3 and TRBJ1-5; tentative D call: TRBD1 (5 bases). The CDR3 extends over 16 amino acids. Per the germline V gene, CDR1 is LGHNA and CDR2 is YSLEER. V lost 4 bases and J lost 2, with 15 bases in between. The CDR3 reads CASSPDPGTGNQPQHF. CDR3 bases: TGCGCCAGCAGCCCGGATCCAGGGACGGGCAATCAGCCCCAGCATTTT.

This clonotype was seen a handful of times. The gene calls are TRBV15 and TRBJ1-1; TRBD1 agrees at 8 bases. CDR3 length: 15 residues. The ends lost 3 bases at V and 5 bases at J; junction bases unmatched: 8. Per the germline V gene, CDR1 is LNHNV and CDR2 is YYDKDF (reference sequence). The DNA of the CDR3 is TGTGCCACCAGCAGGCCAGGGGGCGAGGCGACTGAAGCTTTCTTT. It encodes CATSRPGGEATEAFF.

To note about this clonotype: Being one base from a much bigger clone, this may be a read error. CDR3 loop: CASSGAVNYGSTF. CDR3 nucleotides: TGTGCCAGCAGCGGGGCAGTTAACTATGGCTCCACCTTC. The V and J genes are TRBV7-2 and TRBJ1-2; D is perhaps TRBD1 (5 bases). The germline V gene encodes CDR1 SGHTA and CDR2 FQGNSA. The CDR3 sequence is 13 residues long.

CDR3 nucleotides: TGTGCCATCAGTGAGTCGCCCACCACGGGTGAGACCCAGTACTTC. Its translation: CAISESPTTGETQYF. V usage is TRBV10-3 and J usage is TRBJ2-5; no firm D call. The V end was cut by 0 bases, the J end by 5 bases, with 13 bases between. Germline CDR1 ENHRY, CDR2 SYGVKD. The CDR3 extends over 15 amino acids.

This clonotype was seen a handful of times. The CDR3 region is CASGSGGVSYNEQFF. The CDR3 DNA reads TGTGCCAGCGGTAGCGGGGGTGTCTCCTACAATGAGCAGTTCTTC. The chain employs TRBV6-6 and TRBJ2-1; 9 bases fit TRBD2. The CDR3 has 15 amino acids. The ends lost 8 bases at V and 0 bases at J; junction bases unmatched: 5. CDR1 is MNHNY and CDR2 is SVGAGI in the germline V gene (reference sequence).

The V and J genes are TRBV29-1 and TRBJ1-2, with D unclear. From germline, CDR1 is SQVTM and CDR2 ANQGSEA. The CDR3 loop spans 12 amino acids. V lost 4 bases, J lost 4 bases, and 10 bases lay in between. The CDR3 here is CSVAKALYGYTF. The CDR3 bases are TGCAGCGTTGCCAAGGCCCTCTATGGCTACACCTTC.

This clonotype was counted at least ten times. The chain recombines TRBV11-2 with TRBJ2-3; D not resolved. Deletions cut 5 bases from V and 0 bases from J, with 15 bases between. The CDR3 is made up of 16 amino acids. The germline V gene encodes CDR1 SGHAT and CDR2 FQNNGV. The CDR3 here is CASSPLPRFSTDTQYF. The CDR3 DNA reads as TGTGCCAGCAGCCCGCTACCCCGGTTTAGCACAGATACGCAGTATTTT.

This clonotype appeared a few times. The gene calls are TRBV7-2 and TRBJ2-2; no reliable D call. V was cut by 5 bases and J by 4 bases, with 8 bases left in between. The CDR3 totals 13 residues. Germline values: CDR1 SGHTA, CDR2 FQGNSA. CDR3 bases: TGTGCCAGCAGCCAGAGCCCCACCGGGGAGCTGTTTTTT. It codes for CASSQSPTGELFF.

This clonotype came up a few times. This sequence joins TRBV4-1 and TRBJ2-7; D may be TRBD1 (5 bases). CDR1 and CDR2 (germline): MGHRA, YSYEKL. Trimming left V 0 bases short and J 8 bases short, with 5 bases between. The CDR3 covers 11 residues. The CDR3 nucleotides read TGCGCCAGCAGCCAAGAGGACAAGCAGTACTTC. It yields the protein CASSQEDKQYF.

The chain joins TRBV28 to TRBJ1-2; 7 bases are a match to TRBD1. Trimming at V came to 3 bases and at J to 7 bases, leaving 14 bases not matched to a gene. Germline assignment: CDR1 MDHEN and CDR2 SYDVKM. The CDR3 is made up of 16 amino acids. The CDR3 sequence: CASSFGTQGGVFGYTF. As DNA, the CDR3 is TGTGCCAGCAGTTTTGGTACCCAGGGGGGGGTGTTTGGCTACACCTTC.

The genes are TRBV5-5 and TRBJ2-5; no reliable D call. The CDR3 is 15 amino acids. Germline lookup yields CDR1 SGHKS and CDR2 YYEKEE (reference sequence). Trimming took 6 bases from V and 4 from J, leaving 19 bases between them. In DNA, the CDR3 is TGTGCCAGCACCTTTCCTCCTGGGCCCACAGAGACCCAGTACTTC. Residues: CASTFPPGPTETQYF.

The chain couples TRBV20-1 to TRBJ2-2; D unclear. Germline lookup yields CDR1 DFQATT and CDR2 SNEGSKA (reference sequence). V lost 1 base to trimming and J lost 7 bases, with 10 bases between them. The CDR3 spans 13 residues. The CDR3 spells CSARGAQVGELFF. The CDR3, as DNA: TGCAGTGCTAGAGGGGCCCAGGTCGGGGAGCTGTTTTTT.

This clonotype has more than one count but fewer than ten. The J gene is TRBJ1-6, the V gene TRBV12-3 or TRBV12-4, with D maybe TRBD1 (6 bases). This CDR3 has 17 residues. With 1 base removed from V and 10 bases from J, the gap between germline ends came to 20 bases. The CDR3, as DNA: TGTGCCAGCAGTTTAGGGGGGGGGCCGCTAGCTAACTCACCCCTCCACTTT. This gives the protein CASSLGGGPLANSPLHF.

Written as DNA, the CDR3 is TGTGCCAGCAGCGCCTATCCAGCGGGGGTCGCCTACAATGAGCAGTTCTTC. Amino acid sequence: CASSAYPAGVAYNEQFF. The J gene is TRBJ2-1, the V gene TRBV7-2; 8 bases agree with TRBD2. The V gene end was trimmed by 5 bases and the J gene end by 2 bases; junction bases not matched to a gene: 11. Germline CDR1 and CDR2: SGHTA and FQGNSA. The CDR3 loop spans 17 amino acids. The full variable domain, completed using reference TRBV7-2 and TRBJ2-1, is GAGVSQSPSNKVTEKGKDVELRCDPISGHTALYWYRQSLGQGLEFLIYFQGNSAPDKSGLPSDRFSAERTGGSVSTLTIQRTQQEDSAVYLCASSAYPAGVAYNEQFFGPGTRLTVL.

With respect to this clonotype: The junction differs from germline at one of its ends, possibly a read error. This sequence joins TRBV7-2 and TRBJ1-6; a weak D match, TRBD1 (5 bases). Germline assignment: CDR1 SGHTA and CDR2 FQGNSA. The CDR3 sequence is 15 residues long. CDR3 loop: CASSLGTAVNSPLHF. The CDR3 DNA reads TGTGCCAGCAGTTTAGGGACCGCCGTAAATTCACCCCTCCACTTT.

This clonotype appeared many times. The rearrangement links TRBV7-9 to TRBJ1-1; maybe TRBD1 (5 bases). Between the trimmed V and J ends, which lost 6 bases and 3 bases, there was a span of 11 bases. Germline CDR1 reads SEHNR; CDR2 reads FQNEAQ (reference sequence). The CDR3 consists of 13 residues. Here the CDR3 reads CASRGGRDTEAFF. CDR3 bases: TGTGCCAGCAGGGGGGGTCGGGACACTGAAGCTTTCTTT.